The rows below give T cell receptor beta chains drawn from one sample of a study of blood T cell repertoires in COVID-19. Sequenced by immunoSEQ multiplex PCR; TCRdb stores in-frame clones only, minus some. This sample carries about 140,000 clones, approximately 83% of them seen once, and the ten largest clones take around 8%. The material sequenced was peripheral blood. All receptors derive from a human donor in a cohort sampled during active COVID-19. Each CDR3 is given with its conserved first and last residue. D genes are given only for firm matches. Clone size is not always given. Where it is, it says once, few, many or a class for expanded clones.

TRBJ2-2 TRBV5-4 NA NA TGTGCCAGCAGCGGAGGGACGCCAGGGGGTAACACCGGGGAGCTGTTTTTT CASSGGTPGGNTGELFF
TRBJ2-2 TRBV5-1 TRBD1 NA TGCGCCAGCAGCTGGGAGAGGGGGCGAGCCACCGGGGAGCTGTTTTTT CASSWERGRATGELFF
TRBJ2-7 TRBV3-1/TRBV3-2 NA NA TGTGCCAGCGCAAAGACGAAACCAGGGTCCTACGAGCAGTACTTC CASAKTKPGSYEQYF
TRBJ1-1 TRBV18 TRBD1 NA TGTGCCAGCTCACAGCTACAGGGGCAGATGAACACTGAAGCTTTCTTT CASSQLQGQMNTEAFF
TRBJ2-5 TRBV7-2 TRBD2 few TGTGCCAGCAGCCATAGAGGGACTAGCGGGGTGACCCAAGAGACCCAGTACTTC CASSHRGTSGVTQETQYF
TRBJ2-1 TRBV28 NA NA TGTGCCAGCAGTTTAGGGGGCCTAAGGGGTGAGCAGTTCTTC CASSLGGLRGEQFF
TRBJ1-3 TRBV18 TRBD1 NA TGTGCCAGCTCACCACCGAGGAGGACAGGGACTGGAAACACCATATATTTT CASSPPRRTGTGNTIYF
TRBJ1-5 TRBV24-1 NA NA TGTGCCACCAGTAACTCCGGGCAGCCCCAGCATTTT CATSNSGQPQHF
TRBJ1-6 TRBV3-1/TRBV3-2 TRBD1 NA TGTGCCAGCAGCCACGCGATCGGGACAGCTAATAATTCACCCCTCCACTTT CASSHAIGTANNSPLHF
TRBJ2-5 TRBV4-2 TRBD2 once TGTGCCAGCAGCCAGGGGACTAGCGGGGGAGAGACCCAGTACTTC CASSQGTSGGETQYF
TRBJ1-4 TRBV3-1/TRBV3-2 NA NA TGTGCCAGCAGCCAACTACCGGTCCCAACTAATGAAAAACTGTTTTTT CASSQLPVPTNEKLFF
TRBJ1-5 TRBV19 NA NA TGTGCCAGTAGTCGAACAGGCAACAATCAGCCCCAGCATTTT CASSRTGNNQPQHF
TRBJ2-5 TRBV7-3 TRBD1 NA TGTGCCAGCAGCCCGGGGGACAGGGTGGAAGAGACCCAGTACTTC CASSPGDRVEETQYF
TRBJ2-2 TRBV20-1 TRBD2 NA TGCAGTGCCAGTATCGTGACTAGCGGCCCCGGGGAGCTGTTTTTT CSASIVTSGPGELFF
TRBJ1-2 TRBV29-1 NA NA TGCAGCGTTGAAGTAGTGGACAGCAGGTACTATGGCTACACCTTC CSVEVVDSRYYGYTF
TRBJ1-2 TRBV6-6 NA NA TGTGCCAGCAGTGACGACAGGAACTATGGCTACACCTTC CASSDDRNYGYTF
TRBJ1-2 TRBV18 TRBD1 NA TGTGCCAGCTCACCTCCGGGACAGGGGGCTGGTGGCTACACCTTC CASSPPGQGAGGYTF
TRBJ2-3 TRBV7-2 TRBD2 NA TGTGCCAGCAGCTTATGGGCTAGCGGGGGGGCCGATACGCAGTATTTT CASSLWASGGADTQYF
TRBJ2-2 TRBV21-1 NA NA TGTGCCAGCACTTCATCAGGGGGGACGAACACCGGGGAGCTGTTTTTT CASTSSGGTNTGELFF
TRBJ2-6 TRBV5-1 NA NA TGCGCCAGCAGCTTCGACCCGGGATTCAGCTTCTCTGGGGCCAACGTCCTGACTTTC CASSFDPGFSFSGANVLTF
TRBJ1-4 TRBV27 TRBD1 NA TGTGCCAGCAGCGACAGGGCATTATTGCGGAGGGAAAAACTGTTTTTT CASSDRALLRREKLFF
TRBJ2-3 TRBV19 NA NA TGTGCCAGTAACAGGGACAGCACAGATACGCAGTATTTT CASNRDSTDTQYF
TRBJ1-5 TRBV28 NA NA TGTGCCAGCAGTTCTTTTATGGTTCAGGCCCAGCATTTT CASSSFMVQAQHF
TRBJ2-7 TRBV5-1 TRBD1 many TGCGCCAGCAGCACCGACAGGGGGGTCTCCTACGAGCAGTACTTC CASSTDRGVSYEQYF
TRBJ2-5 TRBV28 NA NA TGTGCCAGCAGTCTGGGTGTAGGGGTGGTAGAGACCCAGTACTTC CASSLGVGVVETQYF
TRBJ2-1 TRBV2 NA NA TGTGCCAGCAGTGAACGTTCCGGCTACAATGAGCAGTTCTTC CASSERSGYNEQFF
TRBJ1-5 TRBV6-5 NA once TGTGCCAGCACCCTACGGGGGGGGCGCAATCAGCCCCAGCATTTT CASTLRGGRNQPQHF
TRBJ2-7 TRBV28 NA NA TGTGCCAGCAGTCCCAGGGACGAGCAGTACTTC CASSPRDEQYF
TRBJ2-3 TRBV5-1 TRBD1 NA TGCGCCAGCAGAAGGGACAGATACACAGATACGCAGTATTTT CASRRDRYTDTQYF
TRBJ1-2 TRBV18 NA NA TGTGCCAGCTCACCTATCGACACACTCTATGGCTACACCTTC CASSPIDTLYGYTF
TRBJ1-1 TRBV5-4 TRBD1 NA TGTGCCAGCAGCTCCGGACCCCACAGGGGCGACACTGAAGCTTTCTTT CASSSGPHRGDTEAFF
TRBJ1-3 TRBV6-5 NA once TGTGCCTCCGACCCGGGGAGGGCAAGGGACACCATATATTTT CASDPGRARDTIYF
TRBJ1-3 TRBV9 TRBD1 NA TGTGCCAGCAGCGTAGAAGACCTGGGGACAGGTACCTTCCGGGAAGGAAACACCATATATTTT CASSVEDLGTGTFREGNTIYF
TRBJ2-2 TRBV10-3 NA NA TGTGCCATCAGTGAGTCGAGACAGAGGACAACCGGGGAGCTGTTTTTT CAISESRQRTTGELFF
TRBJ2-3 TRBV10-2 TRBD2 NA TGCGCCAGCAGTGGACGAGGACTAGCGGGGCCGACAGATACGCAGTATTTT CASSGRGLAGPTDTQYF
TRBJ2-1 TRBV14 TRBD2 NA TGTGCCAGCAGCCAAGATCCTAGCGGGAGGGATGAGCAGTTCTTC CASSQDPSGRDEQFF
TRBJ1-2 TRBV5-1 NA NA TGCGCCAGCAGCTTCGACAGGAGAAACTATGGCTACACCTTC CASSFDRRNYGYTF
TRBJ1-6 TRBV6-5 NA NA TGTGCCAGCAGCCTCAGGGGATATAATTCACCCCTCCACTTT CASSLRGYNSPLHF
TRBJ1-3 TRBV7-8 NA NA TGTGCCAGCAGCCTCCGGGAGCCCCGGGGAAACACCATATATTTT CASSLREPRGNTIYF